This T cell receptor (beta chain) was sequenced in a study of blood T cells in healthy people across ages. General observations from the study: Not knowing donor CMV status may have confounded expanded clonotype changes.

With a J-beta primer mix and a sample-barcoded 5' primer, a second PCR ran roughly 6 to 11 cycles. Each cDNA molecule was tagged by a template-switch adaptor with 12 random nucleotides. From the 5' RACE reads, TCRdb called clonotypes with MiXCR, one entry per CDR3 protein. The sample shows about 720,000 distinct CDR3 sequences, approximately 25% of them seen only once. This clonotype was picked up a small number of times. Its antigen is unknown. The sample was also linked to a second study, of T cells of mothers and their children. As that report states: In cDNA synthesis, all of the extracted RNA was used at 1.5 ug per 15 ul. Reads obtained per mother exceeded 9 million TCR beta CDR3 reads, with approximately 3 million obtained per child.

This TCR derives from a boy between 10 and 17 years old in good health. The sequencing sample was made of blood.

This chain's CDR3 is CALYPGTTNEKLFF. As DNA, the CDR3 is TGTGCCTTATACCCAGGGACAACTAATGAAAAACTGTTTTTT. This chain uses TRBV30 with TRBJ1-4; D possibly corresponds to TRBD1 (5 bases). CDR3 size: 14 residues. Trimming pared 7 bases from V and 0 bases from J, leaving 12 bases between. Germline values: CDR1 GTSNPN, CDR2 SVGIG (reference sequence). The full variable domain, its missing parts supplied by reference TRBV30 and TRBJ1-4, is SQTIHQWPATLVQPVGSPLSLECTVEGTSNPNLYWYRQAAGRGLQLLFYSVGIGQISSEVPQNLSASRPQDRQFILSSKKLLLSDSGFYLCALYPGTTNEKLFFGSGTQLSVL.